These T cell receptor beta chains were read from a single sample in a study of blood T cells in healthy people across ages. TCRdb reanalysed the 5' RACE reads using MiXCR and keeps one entry per CDR3 protein. Of about 1.5 million distinct CDR3 sequences listed, roughly 40% are singletons. The sample was blood. The receptors stem from a woman between 18 and 29 years old in good health. Both conserved end residues are part of each CDR3. A D gene is named only where the DNA matches it firmly. Clone size is stated in some rows and not others, as once, few, many or a class when expanded.

TRBD1 | 15 | TRBJ2-1 | TRBV4-1 | . | CASSQAGQGVYEQFF | TGCGCCAGCAGCCAAGCAGGACAGGGGGTGTACGAGCAGTTCTTC
TRBD2 | 15 | TRBJ2-5 | TRBV7-8 | few | CASSLAREPQETQYF | TGTGCCAGCAGCTTAGCGCGGGAGCCCCAAGAGACCCAGTACTTC
. | 15 | TRBJ2-1 | TRBV2 | . | CASYKTGKFDNEQFF | TGTGCCAGCTATAAAACAGGGAAATTTGACAATGAGCAGTTCTTC
. | 13 | TRBJ2-5 | TRBV12-3/TRBV12-4 | . | CASSFRGAWEQYF | TGTGCCAGCAGTTTTCGTGGCGCCTGGGAGCAGTACTTC
. | 15 | TRBJ2-3 | TRBV20-1 | . | CSAPSWGGLTDTQYF | TGCAGTGCCCCCAGCTGGGGGGGCCTTACAGATACGCAGTATTTT
TRBD2 | 20 | TRBJ2-1 | TRBV27 | few | CASTNLLAGGHLGSYNEQFF | TGTGCCAGCACAAACTTACTAGCGGGGGGCCACTTAGGGTCCTACAATGAGCAGTTCTTC
. | 15 | TRBJ2-5 | TRBV10-3 | few | CAISEHSVSQETQYF | TGTGCCATCAGTGAGCATAGCGTAAGCCAAGAGACCCAGTACTTC
. | 12 | TRBJ2-1 | TRBV2 | . | CASGYSQETQFF | TGTGCCAGCGGTTACTCCCAAGAGACCCAGTTCTTC
TRBD2 | 17 | TRBJ2-1 | TRBV20-1 | few | CSAPQGASGRAYNEQFF | TGCAGTGCTCCGCAAGGCGCTAGCGGGAGGGCCTACAATGAGCAGTTCTTC
TRBD2 | 14 | TRBJ2-7 | TRBV20-1 | . | CSAPDLREFNEQYF | TGCAGTGCTCCCGACTTGCGGGAGTTCAACGAGCAGTACTTT
TRBD1 | 16 | TRBJ1-5 | TRBV6-1 | . | CASSGTQQGGNQPQHF | TGTGCCAGCAGTGGAACCCAACAGGGGGGCAATCAGCCCCAGCATTTT
TRBD2 | 16 | TRBJ2-1 | TRBV20-1 | . | CSARDFISGRASEQFF | TGCAGTGCTAGAGATTTCATAAGCGGGAGGGCCTCTGAGCAGTTCTTC
. | 14 | TRBJ2-7 | TRBV7-9 | . | CASSPTGDSGEQYF | TGTGCCAGCAGCCCCACAGGCGACTCGGGCGAGCAGTACTTC
TRBD2 | 14 | TRBJ2-7 | TRBV6-5 | few | CASSISGRLVEQYF | TGTGCCAGCAGTATTAGCGGGAGACTGGTCGAGCAGTACTTC
. | 17 | TRBJ2-3 | TRBV6-1 | . | CARGPAAVTGSTDTQYF | TGTGCCAGAGGACCAGCGGCCGTGACGGGGAGCACAGATACGCAGTATTTT
. | 13 | TRBJ2-5 | TRBV7-9 | few | CASSLIGAETQYF | TGTGCCAGCAGCTTAATTGGGGCAGAGACCCAGTACTTC
TRBD2 | 17 | TRBJ2-3 | TRBV10-3 | few | CAIRGTSGLLTGDTQYF | TGTGCCATTCGGGGGACTAGCGGGCTACTAACCGGGGATACGCAGTATTTT
TRBD1 | 12 | TRBJ2-1 | TRBV6-5 | few | CASSSIDRGEFF | TGTGCCAGCAGTTCAATAGACAGGGGAGAGTTCTTC
. | 12 | TRBJ2-1 | TRBV6-6 | . | CASSWGQETQFF | TGTGCCAGCAGTTGGGGTCAAGAGACCCAGTTCTTC
TRBD1 | 17 | TRBJ1-2 | TRBV6-5 | few | CASSYSLTGGADYGYTF | TGTGCCAGCAGTTACTCATTGACAGGGGGCGCGGACTATGGCTACACCTTC
. | 15 | TRBJ1-2 | TRBV7-8 | few | CASSPYGGDAYGYTF | TGTGCCAGCAGCCCATATGGGGGAGACGCCTATGGCTACACCTTC
TRBD2 | 16 | TRBJ2-1 | TRBV6-5 | . | CASSYSAGVAYNEQFF | TGTGCCAGCAGTTACTCAGCGGGAGTCGCCTACAATGAGCAGTTCTTC